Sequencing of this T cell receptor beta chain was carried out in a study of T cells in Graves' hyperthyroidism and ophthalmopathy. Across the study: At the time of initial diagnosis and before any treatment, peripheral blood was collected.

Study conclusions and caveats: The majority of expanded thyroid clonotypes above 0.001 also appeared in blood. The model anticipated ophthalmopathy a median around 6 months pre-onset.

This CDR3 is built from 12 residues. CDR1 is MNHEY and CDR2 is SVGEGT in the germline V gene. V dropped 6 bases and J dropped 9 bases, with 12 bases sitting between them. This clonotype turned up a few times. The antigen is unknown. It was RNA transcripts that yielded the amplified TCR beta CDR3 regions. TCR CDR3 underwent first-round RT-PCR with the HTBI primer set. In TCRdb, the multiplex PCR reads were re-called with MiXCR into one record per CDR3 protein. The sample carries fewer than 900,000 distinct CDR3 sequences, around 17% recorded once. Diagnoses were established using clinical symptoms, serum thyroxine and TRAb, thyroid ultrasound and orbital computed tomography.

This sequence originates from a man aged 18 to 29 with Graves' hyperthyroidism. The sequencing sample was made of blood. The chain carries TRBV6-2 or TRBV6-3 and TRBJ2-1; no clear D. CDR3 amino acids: CASRPERGEQFF. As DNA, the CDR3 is TGTGCCAGCAGACCCGAAAGAGGTGAGCAGTTCTTC.